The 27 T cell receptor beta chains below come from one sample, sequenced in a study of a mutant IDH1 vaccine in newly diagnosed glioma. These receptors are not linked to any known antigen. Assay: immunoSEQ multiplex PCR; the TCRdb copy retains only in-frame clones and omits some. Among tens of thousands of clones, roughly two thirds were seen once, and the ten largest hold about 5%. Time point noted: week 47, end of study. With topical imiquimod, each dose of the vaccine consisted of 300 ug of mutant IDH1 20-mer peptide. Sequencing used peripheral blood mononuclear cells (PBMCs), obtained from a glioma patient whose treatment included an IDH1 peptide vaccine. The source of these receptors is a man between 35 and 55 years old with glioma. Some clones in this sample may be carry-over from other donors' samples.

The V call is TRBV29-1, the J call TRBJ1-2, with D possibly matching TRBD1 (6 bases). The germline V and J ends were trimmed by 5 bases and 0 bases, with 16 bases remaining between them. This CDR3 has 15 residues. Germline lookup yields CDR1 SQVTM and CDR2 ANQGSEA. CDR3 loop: CSVRLDSTTNYGYTF. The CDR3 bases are TGCAGCGTTAGGTTGGACAGCACTACTAACTATGGCTACACCTTC.

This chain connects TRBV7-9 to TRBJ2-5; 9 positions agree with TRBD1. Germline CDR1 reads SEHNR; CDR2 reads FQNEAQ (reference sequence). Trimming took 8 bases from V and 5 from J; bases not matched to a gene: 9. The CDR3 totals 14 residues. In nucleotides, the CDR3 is TGTGCCAGCTGGTCGGGACAGGGTAGGGAGACCCAGTACTTC. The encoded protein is CASWSGQGRETQYF.

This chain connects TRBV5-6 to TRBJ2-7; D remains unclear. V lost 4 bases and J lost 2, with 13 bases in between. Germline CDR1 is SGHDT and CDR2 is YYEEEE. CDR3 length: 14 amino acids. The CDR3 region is CASSSVGFAYEQYF. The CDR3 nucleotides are TGTGCCAGCAGCAGTGTGGGTTTTGCCTACGAGCAGTACTTC.

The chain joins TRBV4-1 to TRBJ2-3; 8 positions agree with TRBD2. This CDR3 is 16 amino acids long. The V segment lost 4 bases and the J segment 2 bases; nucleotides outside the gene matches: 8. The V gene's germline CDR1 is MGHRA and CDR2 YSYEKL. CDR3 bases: TGCGCCAGCAGCCTTAGGACTAGCCTAATCACAGATACGCAGTATTTT. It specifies CASSLRTSLITDTQYF.

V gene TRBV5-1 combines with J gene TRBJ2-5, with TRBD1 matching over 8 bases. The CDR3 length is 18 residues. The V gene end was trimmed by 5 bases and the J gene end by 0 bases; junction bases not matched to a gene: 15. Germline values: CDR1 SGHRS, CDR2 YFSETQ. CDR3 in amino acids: CASRDSGQGVDNQETQYF. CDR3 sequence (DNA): TGCGCCAGCAGAGATTCCGGACAGGGAGTAGATAACCAAGAGACCCAGTACTTC.

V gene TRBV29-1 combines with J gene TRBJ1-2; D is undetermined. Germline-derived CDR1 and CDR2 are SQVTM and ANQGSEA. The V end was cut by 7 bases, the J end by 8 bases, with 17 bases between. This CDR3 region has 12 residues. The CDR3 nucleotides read TGCAGCGCCGACCCGGGTCACGGCGGCTACACCTTC. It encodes CSADPGHGGYTF. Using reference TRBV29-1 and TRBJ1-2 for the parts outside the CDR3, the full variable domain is SAVISQKPSRDICQRGTSLTIQCQVDSQVTMMFWYRQQPGQSLTLIATANQGSEATYESGFVIDKFPISRPNLTFSTLTVSNMSPEDSSIYLCSADPGHGGYTFGSGTRLTVV.

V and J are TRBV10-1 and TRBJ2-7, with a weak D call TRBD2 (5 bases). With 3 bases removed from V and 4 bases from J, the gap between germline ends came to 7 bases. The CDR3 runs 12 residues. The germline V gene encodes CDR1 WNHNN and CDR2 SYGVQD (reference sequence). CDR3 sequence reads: CASSDPGYEQYF. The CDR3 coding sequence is TGCGCCAGCAGTGACCCGGGGTACGAGCAGTACTTC.

The chain's CDR3 is CASSRQGSPDTQYF. DNA for the CDR3: TGTGCCAGCAGTCGACAGGGGTCCCCAGATACGCAGTATTTT. V and J are TRBV6-5 and TRBJ2-3, with TRBD1 matching over 8 bases. Losses at the gene ends were 5 bases for V and 4 bases for J; bases not matched to a gene: 5. Germline V gene lookup returns CDR1 MNHEY and CDR2 SVGAGI. This CDR3 spans 14 amino acids.

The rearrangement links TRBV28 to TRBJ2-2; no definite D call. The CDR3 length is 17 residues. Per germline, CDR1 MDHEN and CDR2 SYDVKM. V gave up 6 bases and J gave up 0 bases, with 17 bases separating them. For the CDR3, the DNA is TGTGCCAGCAGCCTGCCTCGGGCCTCCTCGAACACCGGGGAGCTGTTTTTT. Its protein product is CASSLPRASSNTGELFF. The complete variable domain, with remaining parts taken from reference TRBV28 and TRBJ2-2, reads DVKVTQSSRYLVKRTGEKVFLECVQDMDHENMFWYRQDPGLGLRLIYFSYDVKMKEKGDIPEGYSVSREKKERFSLILESASTNQTSMYLCASSLPRASSNTGELFFGEGSRLTVL.

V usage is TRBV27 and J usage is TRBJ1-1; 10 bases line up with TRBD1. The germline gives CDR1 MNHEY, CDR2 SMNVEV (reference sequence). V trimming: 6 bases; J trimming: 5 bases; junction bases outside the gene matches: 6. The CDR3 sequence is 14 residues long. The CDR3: CASSPGQGRTEAFF. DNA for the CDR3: TGTGCCAGCAGCCCGGGACAGGGGAGGACTGAAGCTTTCTTT.

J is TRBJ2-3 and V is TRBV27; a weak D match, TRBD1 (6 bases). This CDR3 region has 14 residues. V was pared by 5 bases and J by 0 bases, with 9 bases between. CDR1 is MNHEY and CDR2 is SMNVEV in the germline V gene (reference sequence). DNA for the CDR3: TGTGCCAGCAGTGTTGGACAGAGCACAGATACGCAGTATTTT. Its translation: CASSVGQSTDTQYF.

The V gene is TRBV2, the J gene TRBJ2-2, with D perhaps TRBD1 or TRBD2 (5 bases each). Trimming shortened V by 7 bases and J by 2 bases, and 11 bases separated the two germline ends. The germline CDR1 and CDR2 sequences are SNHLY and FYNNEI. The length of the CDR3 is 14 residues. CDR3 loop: CASNHGANTGELFF. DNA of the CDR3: TGTGCCAGCAATCACGGGGCTAACACCGGGGAGCTGTTTTTT.

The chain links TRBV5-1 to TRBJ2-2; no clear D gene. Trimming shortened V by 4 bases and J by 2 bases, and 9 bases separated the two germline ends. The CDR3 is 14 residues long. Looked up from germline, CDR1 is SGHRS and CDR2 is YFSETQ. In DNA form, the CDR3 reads TGCGCCAGCAGCACTGCGGTTAACACCGGGGAGCTGTTTTTT. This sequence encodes CASSTAVNTGELFF.

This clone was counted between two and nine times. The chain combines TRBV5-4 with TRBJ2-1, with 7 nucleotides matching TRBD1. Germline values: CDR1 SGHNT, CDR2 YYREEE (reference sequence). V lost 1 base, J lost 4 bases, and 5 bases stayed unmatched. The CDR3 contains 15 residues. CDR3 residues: CASSLPGQAYNEQFF. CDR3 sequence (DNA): TGTGCCAGCAGCTTGCCAGGACAGGCATACAATGAGCAGTTCTTC.

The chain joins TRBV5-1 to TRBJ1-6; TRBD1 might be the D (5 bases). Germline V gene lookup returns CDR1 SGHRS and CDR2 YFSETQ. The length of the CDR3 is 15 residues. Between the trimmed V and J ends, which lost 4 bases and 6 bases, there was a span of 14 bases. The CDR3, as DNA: TGCGCCAGCAGCCTCACAGGCGAACTTAATTCACCCCTCCACTTT. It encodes CASSLTGELNSPLHF. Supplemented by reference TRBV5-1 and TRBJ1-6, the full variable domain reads KAGVTQTPRYLIKTRGQQVTLSCSPISGHRSVSWYQQTPGQGLQFLFEYFSETQRNKGNFPGRFSGRQFSNSRSEMNVSTLELGDSALYLCASSLTGELNSPLHFGNGTRLTVT.

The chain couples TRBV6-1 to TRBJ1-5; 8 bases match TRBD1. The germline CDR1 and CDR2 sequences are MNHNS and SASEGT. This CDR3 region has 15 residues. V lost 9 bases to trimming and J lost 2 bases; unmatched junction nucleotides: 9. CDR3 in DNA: TGTGCCAGTGGGCCCCAGGGGGCAGGCAATCAGCCCCAGCATTTT. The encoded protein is CASGPQGAGNQPQHF.

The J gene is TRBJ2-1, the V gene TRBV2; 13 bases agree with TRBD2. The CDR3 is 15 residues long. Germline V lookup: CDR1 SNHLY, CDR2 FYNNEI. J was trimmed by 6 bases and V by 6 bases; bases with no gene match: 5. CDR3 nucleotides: TGTGCCAGCAGCAAAACTAGCGGGGGGGCCAATGAGCAGTTCTTC. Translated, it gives CASSKTSGGANEQFF.

DNA of the CDR3: TGTGCCATCAGTGGGGAGGGTGGGGGCACTGAAGCTTTCTTT. As protein: CAISGEGGGTEAFF. V is TRBV10-3 and J is TRBJ1-1; D possibly corresponds to TRBD1 (5 bases). Trimming took off 4 bases at V and 4 bases at J, with 13 bases between the two ends. The CDR3 length is 14 residues. The germline CDR1 and CDR2 sequences are ENHRY and SYGVKD.

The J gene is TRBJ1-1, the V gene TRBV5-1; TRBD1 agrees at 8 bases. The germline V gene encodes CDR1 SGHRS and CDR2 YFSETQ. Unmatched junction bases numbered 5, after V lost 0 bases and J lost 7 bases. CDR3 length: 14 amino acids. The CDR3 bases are TGCGCCAGCAGCTTGGGGACAGGGATTCATGAAGCTTTCTTT. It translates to CASSLGTGIHEAFF.

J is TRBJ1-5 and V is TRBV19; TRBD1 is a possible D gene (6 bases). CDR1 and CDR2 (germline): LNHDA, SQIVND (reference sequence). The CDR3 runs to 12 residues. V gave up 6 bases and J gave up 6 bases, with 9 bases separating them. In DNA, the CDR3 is TGTGCCAGTAGCACGGGGGCTCAGCCCCAGCATTTT. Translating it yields CASSTGAQPQHF. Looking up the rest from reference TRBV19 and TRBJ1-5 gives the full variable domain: DGGITQSPKYLFRKEGQNVTLSCEQNLNHDAMYWYRQDPGQGLRLIYYSQIVNDFQKGDIAEGYSVSREKKESFPLTVTSAQKNPTAFYLCASSTGAQPQHFGDGTRLSIL.

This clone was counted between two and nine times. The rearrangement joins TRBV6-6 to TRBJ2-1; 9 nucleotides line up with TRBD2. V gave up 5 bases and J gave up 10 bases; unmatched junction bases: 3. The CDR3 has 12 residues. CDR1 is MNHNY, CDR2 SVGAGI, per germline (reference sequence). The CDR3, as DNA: TGTGCCAGCAGTACCACTAGCGGGGAGCAGTTCTTC. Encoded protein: CASSTTSGEQFF.

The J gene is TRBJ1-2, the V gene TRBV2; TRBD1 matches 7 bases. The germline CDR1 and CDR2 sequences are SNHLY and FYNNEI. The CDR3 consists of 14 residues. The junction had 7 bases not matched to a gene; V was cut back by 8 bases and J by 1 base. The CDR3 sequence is CASAGTAYNYGYTF. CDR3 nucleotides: TGTGCCAGCGCTGGGACAGCTTATAACTATGGCTACACCTTC.

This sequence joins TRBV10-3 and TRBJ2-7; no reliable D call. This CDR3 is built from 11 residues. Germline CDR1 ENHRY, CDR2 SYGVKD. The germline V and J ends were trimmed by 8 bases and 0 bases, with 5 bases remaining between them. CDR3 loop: CAIADSYEQYF. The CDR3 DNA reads TGTGCCATCGCAGACTCCTACGAGCAGTACTTC.

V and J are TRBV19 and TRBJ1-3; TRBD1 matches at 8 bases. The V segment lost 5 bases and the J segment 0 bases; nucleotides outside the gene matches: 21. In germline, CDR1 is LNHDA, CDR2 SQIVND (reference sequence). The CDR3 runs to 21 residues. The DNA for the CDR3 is TGTGCCAGTAGTTCCCCATGGGCCAGGGGGCCGTCGTTCCGCTCTGGAAACACCATATATTTT. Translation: CASSSPWARGPSFRSGNTIYF.

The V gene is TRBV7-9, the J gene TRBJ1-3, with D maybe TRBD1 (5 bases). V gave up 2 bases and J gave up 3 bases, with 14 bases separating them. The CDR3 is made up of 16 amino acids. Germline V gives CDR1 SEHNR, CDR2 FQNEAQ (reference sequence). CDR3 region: CASSLNGGLDGNTIYF. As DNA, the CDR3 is TGTGCCAGCAGCTTAAACGGGGGATTGGATGGAAACACCATATATTTT.

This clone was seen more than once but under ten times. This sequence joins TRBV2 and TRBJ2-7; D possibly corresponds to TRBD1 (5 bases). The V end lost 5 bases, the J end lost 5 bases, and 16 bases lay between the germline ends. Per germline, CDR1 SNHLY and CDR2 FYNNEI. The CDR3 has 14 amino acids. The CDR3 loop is CASSKIQGTNEQYF. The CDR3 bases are TGTGCCAGCAGTAAGATCCAGGGTACAAACGAGCAGTACTTC.

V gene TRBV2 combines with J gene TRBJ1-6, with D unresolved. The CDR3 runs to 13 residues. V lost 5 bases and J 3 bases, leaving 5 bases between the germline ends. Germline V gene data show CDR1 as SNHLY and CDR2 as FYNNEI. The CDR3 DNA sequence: TGTGCCAGCAGTCTCGACTATAATTCACCCCTCCACTTT. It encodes CASSLDYNSPLHF.